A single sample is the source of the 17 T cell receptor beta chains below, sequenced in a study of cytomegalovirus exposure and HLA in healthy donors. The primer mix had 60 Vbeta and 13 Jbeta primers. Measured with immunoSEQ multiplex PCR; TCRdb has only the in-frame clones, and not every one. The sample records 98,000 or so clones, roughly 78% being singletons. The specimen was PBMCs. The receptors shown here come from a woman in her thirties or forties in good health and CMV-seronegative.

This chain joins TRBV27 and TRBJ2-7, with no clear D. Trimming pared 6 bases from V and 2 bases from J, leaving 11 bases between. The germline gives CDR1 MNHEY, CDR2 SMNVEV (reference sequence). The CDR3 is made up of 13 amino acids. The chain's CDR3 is CASRLTATYEQYF. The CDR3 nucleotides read TGTGCCAGCAGACTTACAGCTACCTACGAGCAGTACTTC.

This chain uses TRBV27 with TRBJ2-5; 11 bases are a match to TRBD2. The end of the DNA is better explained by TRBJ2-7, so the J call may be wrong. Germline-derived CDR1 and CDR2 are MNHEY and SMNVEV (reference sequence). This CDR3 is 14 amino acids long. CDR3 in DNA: TGTGCCAGCAGCCCGGGACTAGCGGTTTACGAGCAGTACTTC. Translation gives CASSPGLAVYEQYF.

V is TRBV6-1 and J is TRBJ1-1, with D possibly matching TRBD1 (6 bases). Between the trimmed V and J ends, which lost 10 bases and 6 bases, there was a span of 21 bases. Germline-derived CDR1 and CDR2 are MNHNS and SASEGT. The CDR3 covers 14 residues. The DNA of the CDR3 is TGTGCCAACCGAATCACCCCAGGGGCCCCTGAAGCTTTCTTT. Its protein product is CANRITPGAPEAFF.

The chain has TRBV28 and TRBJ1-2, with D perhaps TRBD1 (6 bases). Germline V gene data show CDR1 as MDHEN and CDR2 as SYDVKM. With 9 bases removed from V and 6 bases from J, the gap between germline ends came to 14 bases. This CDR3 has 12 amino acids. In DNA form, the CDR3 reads TGTGCCAGTACCCGGGGGGGCAATGGCTACACCTTC. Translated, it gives CASTRGGNGYTF.

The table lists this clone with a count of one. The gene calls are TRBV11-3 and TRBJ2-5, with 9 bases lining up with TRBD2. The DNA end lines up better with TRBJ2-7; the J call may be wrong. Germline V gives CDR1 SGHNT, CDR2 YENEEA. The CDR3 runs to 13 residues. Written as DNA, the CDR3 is TGTGCCAGCAGCCGTAGCGGGAGCGACGAGCAGTACTTC. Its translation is CASSRSGSDEQYF.

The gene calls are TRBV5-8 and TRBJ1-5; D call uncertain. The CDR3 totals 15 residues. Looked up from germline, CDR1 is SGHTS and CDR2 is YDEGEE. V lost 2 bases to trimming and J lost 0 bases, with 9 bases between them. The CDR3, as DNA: TGTGCCAGCAGCTTTCGAGGTTATAGCAATCAGCCCCAGCATTTT. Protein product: CASSFRGYSNQPQHF.

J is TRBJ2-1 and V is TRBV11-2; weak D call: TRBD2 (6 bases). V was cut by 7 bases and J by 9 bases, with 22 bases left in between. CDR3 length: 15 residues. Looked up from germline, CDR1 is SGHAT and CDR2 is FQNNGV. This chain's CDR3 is CASTTGDVTSLEQFF. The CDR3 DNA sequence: TGTGCCAGCACGACGGGGGACGTTACTAGTCTTGAGCAGTTCTTC.

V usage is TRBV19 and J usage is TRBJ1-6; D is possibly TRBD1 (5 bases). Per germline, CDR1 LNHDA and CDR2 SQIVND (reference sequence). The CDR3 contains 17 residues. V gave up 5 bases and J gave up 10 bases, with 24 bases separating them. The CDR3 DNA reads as TGTGCCAGTAGTTATAGTTACGGAGGGGCTTTTGAATCACCCCTCCACTTT. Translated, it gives CASSYSYGGAFESPLHF.

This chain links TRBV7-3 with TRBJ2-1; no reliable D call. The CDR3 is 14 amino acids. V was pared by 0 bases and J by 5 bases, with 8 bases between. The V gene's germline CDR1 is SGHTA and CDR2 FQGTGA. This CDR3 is CASSLTTSNNEQFF. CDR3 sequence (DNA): TGTGCCAGCAGCTTAACGACATCCAACAATGAGCAGTTCTTC.

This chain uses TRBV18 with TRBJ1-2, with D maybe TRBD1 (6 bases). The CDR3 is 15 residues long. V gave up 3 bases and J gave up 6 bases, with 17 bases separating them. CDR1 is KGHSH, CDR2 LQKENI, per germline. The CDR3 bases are TGTGCCAGCTCACCTCGTTTGGGGGGGGCGAATGGCTACACCTTC. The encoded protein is CASSPRLGGANGYTF.

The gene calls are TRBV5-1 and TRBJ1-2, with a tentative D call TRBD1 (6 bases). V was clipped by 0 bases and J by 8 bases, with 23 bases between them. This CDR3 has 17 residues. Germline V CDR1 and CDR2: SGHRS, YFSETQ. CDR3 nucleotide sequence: TGCGCCAGCAGCTTGGGCCCCACAGGGTCCCCTACTATCGGCTACACCTTC. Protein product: CASSLGPTGSPTIGYTF.

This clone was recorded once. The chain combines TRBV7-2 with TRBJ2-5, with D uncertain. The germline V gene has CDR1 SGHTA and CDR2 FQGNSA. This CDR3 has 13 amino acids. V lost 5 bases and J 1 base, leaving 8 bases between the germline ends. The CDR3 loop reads CASSRSPQETQYF. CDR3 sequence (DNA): TGTGCCAGCAGCCGTAGTCCCCAAGAGACCCAGTACTTC.

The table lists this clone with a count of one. The CDR3 DNA reads as TGCGCCAGCAGCCGTACATACAATGAGCAGTTCTTC. It translates to CASSRTYNEQFF. V usage is TRBV5-1 and J usage is TRBJ2-1; D is ambiguous. CDR1 and CDR2 from the germline V gene are SGHRS and YFSETQ. The CDR3 is made up of 12 amino acids. V was pared by 4 bases and J by 4 bases, with 6 bases between.

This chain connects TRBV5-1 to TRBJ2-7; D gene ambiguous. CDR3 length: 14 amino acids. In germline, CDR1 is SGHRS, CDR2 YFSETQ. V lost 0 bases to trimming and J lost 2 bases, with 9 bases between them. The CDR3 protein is CASSLVVSPYEQYF. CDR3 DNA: TGCGCCAGCAGCTTGGTAGTTTCCCCCTACGAGCAGTACTTC.

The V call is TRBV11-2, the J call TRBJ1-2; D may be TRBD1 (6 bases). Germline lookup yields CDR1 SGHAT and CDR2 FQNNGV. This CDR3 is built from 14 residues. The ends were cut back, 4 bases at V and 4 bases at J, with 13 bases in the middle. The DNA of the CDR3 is TGTGCCAGCAGCTGGCTGGACAGCCTCTATGGCTACACCTTC. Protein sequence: CASSWLDSLYGYTF.

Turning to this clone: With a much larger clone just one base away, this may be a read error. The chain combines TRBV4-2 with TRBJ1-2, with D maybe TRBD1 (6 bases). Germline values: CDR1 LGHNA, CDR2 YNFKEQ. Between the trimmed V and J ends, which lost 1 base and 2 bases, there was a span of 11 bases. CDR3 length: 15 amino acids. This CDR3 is CASSQGNRVNYGYTF. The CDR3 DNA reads TGTGCCAGCAGCCAAGGGAACAGGGTGAACTATGGCTACACCTTC.

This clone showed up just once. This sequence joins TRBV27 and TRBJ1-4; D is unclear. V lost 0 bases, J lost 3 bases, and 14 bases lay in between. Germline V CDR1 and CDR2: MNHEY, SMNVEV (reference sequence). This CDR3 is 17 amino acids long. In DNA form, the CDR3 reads TGTGCCAGCAGTTTATCGGCAGGATATCAAGCTAATGAAAAACTGTTTTTT. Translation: CASSLSAGYQANEKLFF.